This is a list of T cell receptor beta chains from one sample in a study of shared clonotypes between healthy human individuals. Sequencing used immunoSEQ multiplex PCR; TCRdb keeps in-frame clones, though not all of them. Of some 1 million clones listed, more than 60% are singletons. Sequencing was performed on memory CD4+ T cells sorted from blood. All receptors derive from a man between 18 and 29 years old in good health. Both conserved end residues are part of each CDR3. D genes are given only for firm matches. A row's size may be missing; if present it is once, few, many or a size class.

v_call: TRBV7-2; d_call: .; j_call: TRBJ1-3; clone_size: .; cdr3_aa: CASLARVNGNTIYF; cdr3_nt: TGTGCCAGCCTAGCCAGGGTTAATGGAAACACCATATATTTT
v_call: TRBV7-9; d_call: .; j_call: TRBJ2-5; clone_size: .; cdr3_aa: CASTLSYGIGETQYF; cdr3_nt: TGTGCCAGCACCCTATCTTACGGGATAGGGGAGACCCAGTACTTC
v_call: TRBV6-1; d_call: .; j_call: TRBJ1-5; clone_size: .; cdr3_aa: CASSDRGGQPQHF; cdr3_nt: TGTGCCAGCAGTGACAGGGGAGGTCAGCCCCAGCATTTT
v_call: TRBV5-1; d_call: .; j_call: TRBJ1-1; clone_size: .; cdr3_aa: CASSFTGLNTEAFF; cdr3_nt: TGCGCCAGCAGCTTTACAGGGCTCAACACTGAAGCTTTCTTT
v_call: TRBV6-1; d_call: .; j_call: TRBJ2-6; clone_size: few; cdr3_aa: CAIGDSGANVLTF; cdr3_nt: TGTGCCATCGGGGACTCTGGGGCCAACGTCCTGACTTTC
v_call: TRBV6-5; d_call: TRBD1; j_call: TRBJ1-1; clone_size: .; cdr3_aa: CASSYSGGTGYLEAFF; cdr3_nt: TGTGCCAGCAGTTACTCGGGCGGGACAGGGTATCTTGAAGCTTTCTTT
v_call: TRBV15; d_call: .; j_call: TRBJ1-2; clone_size: many; cdr3_aa: CATSRETGSSRGF; cdr3_nt: TGTGCCACCAGCAGAGAAACGGGATCATCCCGTGGCTTC
v_call: TRBV30; d_call: TRBD1; j_call: TRBJ1-2; clone_size: .; cdr3_aa: CAQTGMYGYTF; cdr3_nt: TGTGCCCAGACAGGGATGTATGGCTACACCTTC
v_call: TRBV30; d_call: .; j_call: TRBJ1-5; clone_size: .; cdr3_aa: CAWSERSVWGNQPQHF; cdr3_nt: TGTGCCTGGAGTGAAAGATCAGTATGGGGCAATCAGCCCCAGCATTTT
v_call: TRBV11-2; d_call: .; j_call: TRBJ1-3; clone_size: .; cdr3_aa: CASSYVAGPNSGNTIYF; cdr3_nt: TGTGCCAGCAGCTACGTAGCGGGACCCAACTCTGGAAACACCATATATTTT
v_call: TRBV11-2; d_call: TRBD1; j_call: TRBJ1-4; clone_size: few; cdr3_aa: CASSLSIGQVEKLFF; cdr3_nt: TGTGCCAGCAGCTTAAGCATCGGACAGGTTGAAAAACTGTTTTTT
v_call: TRBV29-1; d_call: TRBD2; j_call: TRBJ2-1; clone_size: few; cdr3_aa: CSVAPTSGRANEQFF; cdr3_nt: TGCAGCGTTGCCCCGACTAGCGGGAGGGCCAATGAGCAGTTCTTC
v_call: TRBV2; d_call: TRBD2; j_call: TRBJ2-7; clone_size: .; cdr3_aa: CASSEGAGAYEQYF; cdr3_nt: TGTGCCAGCAGTGAAGGGGCGGGGGCCTACGAGCAGTACTTC
v_call: TRBV19; d_call: .; j_call: TRBJ1-4; clone_size: .; cdr3_aa: CASSIQGIKEKLFF; cdr3_nt: TGTGCCAGTAGTATTCAGGGGATAAAAGAAAAACTGTTTTTT
v_call: TRBV5-6; d_call: .; j_call: TRBJ1-6; clone_size: .; cdr3_aa: CASSLYRDVNYSPLHF; cdr3_nt: TGTGCCAGCAGCTTGTACCGGGACGTCAATTATTCACCCCTCCACTTT
v_call: TRBV6-1; d_call: .; j_call: TRBJ2-1; clone_size: few; cdr3_aa: CASSAGQGEVNEQFF; cdr3_nt: TGTGCCAGCAGTGCGGGTCAGGGAGAGGTAAATGAGCAGTTCTTC
v_call: TRBV5-5; d_call: TRBD1; j_call: TRBJ1-2; clone_size: .; cdr3_aa: CASSPEGQGAAYGYTF; cdr3_nt: TGTGCCAGCAGCCCAGAAGGACAGGGGGCAGCCTATGGCTACACCTTC
v_call: TRBV10-3; d_call: TRBD2; j_call: TRBJ2-3; clone_size: .; cdr3_aa: CAIQAGGVPGGTDTQYF; cdr3_nt: TGTGCCATCCAGGCGGGAGGGGTCCCGGGGGGCACAGATACGCAGTATTTT
v_call: TRBV5-4; d_call: .; j_call: TRBJ2-4; clone_size: .; cdr3_aa: CASSPPGGAGNIQYF; cdr3_nt: TGTGCCAGCAGCCCCCCGGGGGGCGCAGGAAACATTCAGTACTTC
v_call: TRBV20-1; d_call: .; j_call: TRBJ2-7; clone_size: .; cdr3_aa: CSASDFYEQYF; cdr3_nt: TGCAGTGCTAGTGACTTCTACGAGCAGTACTTC
v_call: TRBV6-4; d_call: .; j_call: TRBJ2-2; clone_size: once; cdr3_aa: CASSTAITGELFF; cdr3_nt: TGTGCCAGCAGCACAGCCATTACCGGGGAGCTGTTTTTT
v_call: TRBV2; d_call: .; j_call: TRBJ2-7; clone_size: .; cdr3_aa: CASSGLEQYYEQYF; cdr3_nt: TGTGCCAGCAGTGGCCTAGAACAATACTACGAGCAGTACTTC
v_call: TRBV30; d_call: .; j_call: TRBJ1-1; clone_size: few; cdr3_aa: CAWSVRQAGNTEAFF; cdr3_nt: TGTGCCTGGAGTGTACGTCAAGCCGGGAACACTGAAGCTTTCTTT
v_call: TRBV7-8; d_call: .; j_call: TRBJ1-5; clone_size: .; cdr3_aa: CASSLGTTRSQPQHF; cdr3_nt: TGTGCCAGCAGCTTAGGGACAACTAGATCTCAGCCCCAGCATTTT
v_call: TRBV19; d_call: .; j_call: TRBJ1-2; clone_size: .; cdr3_aa: CASNRGMDGYTF; cdr3_nt: TGTGCCAGTAATCGGGGCATGGATGGCTACACCTTC
v_call: TRBV5-1; d_call: .; j_call: TRBJ2-7; clone_size: .; cdr3_aa: CASRDQGSYEQYF; cdr3_nt: TGCGCCAGCCGGGATCAGGGAAGCTACGAGCAGTACTTC
v_call: TRBV6-1; d_call: .; j_call: TRBJ1-2; clone_size: .; cdr3_aa: CASGQTNNYGYTF; cdr3_nt: TGTGCCAGCGGTCAGACTAACAACTATGGCTACACCTTC
v_call: TRBV9; d_call: .; j_call: TRBJ1-2; clone_size: .; cdr3_aa: CASSVDRLGYGYTF; cdr3_nt: TGTGCCAGCAGCGTAGACAGACTGGGCTATGGCTACACCTTC
v_call: TRBV4-2; d_call: TRBD1; j_call: TRBJ1-4; clone_size: .; cdr3_aa: CASSQDRQGAVAKLFF; cdr3_nt: TGTGCCAGCAGCCAGGACCGACAGGGGGCGGTCGCGAAACTGTTTTTT
v_call: TRBV18; d_call: .; j_call: TRBJ2-7; clone_size: .; cdr3_aa: CASSPRVLATSPSGTGTYEQYF; cdr3_nt: TGTGCCAGCTCACCACGGGTGCTGGCTACCTCCCCTTCCGGGACGGGTACCTACGAGCAGTACTTC
v_call: TRBV6-1; d_call: TRBD2; j_call: TRBJ2-7; clone_size: .; cdr3_aa: CASKTTSGGPYEQYF; cdr3_nt: TGTGCCAGCAAGACCACTAGCGGGGGTCCCTACGAGCAGTACTTC
v_call: TRBV5-1; d_call: TRBD2; j_call: TRBJ2-5; clone_size: .; cdr3_aa: CASSPGLAGGQETQYF; cdr3_nt: TGCGCCAGCAGCCCAGGACTAGCGGGGGGCCAAGAGACCCAGTACTTC
v_call: TRBV6-6; d_call: .; j_call: TRBJ1-2; clone_size: .; cdr3_aa: CASSYGTAVNYGYTF; cdr3_nt: TGTGCCAGCAGTTACGGCACCGCCGTCAACTATGGCTACACCTTC
v_call: TRBV2; d_call: .; j_call: TRBJ2-7; clone_size: .; cdr3_aa: CASSELPGLDEQYF; cdr3_nt: TGTGCCAGCAGTGAATTGCCTGGCCTCGACGAGCAGTACTTC
v_call: TRBV18; d_call: TRBD1; j_call: TRBJ2-1; clone_size: once; cdr3_aa: CASSPLQGANPSSYNEQFF; cdr3_nt: TGTGCCAGCTCACCCTTACAGGGGGCAAACCCTAGCTCCTACAATGAGCAGTTCTTC
v_call: TRBV7-2; d_call: .; j_call: TRBJ2-2; clone_size: .; cdr3_aa: CASSFPSTGELFF; cdr3_nt: TGTGCCAGCAGCTTCCCAAGTACCGGGGAGCTGTTTTTT
v_call: TRBV5-1; d_call: TRBD2; j_call: TRBJ2-2; clone_size: .; cdr3_aa: CASTPLGGINTGELFF; cdr3_nt: TGCGCCAGCACCCCTTTGGGAGGGATTAACACCGGGGAGCTGTTTTTT
v_call: TRBV28; d_call: .; j_call: TRBJ2-7; clone_size: .; cdr3_aa: CASRSLGEQYF; cdr3_nt: TGTGCCAGCAGATCCCTCGGCGAGCAGTACTTC
v_call: TRBV19; d_call: .; j_call: TRBJ1-1; clone_size: .; cdr3_aa: CASSTGAMNTEAFF; cdr3_nt: TGTGCCAGTAGTACCGGGGCCATGAACACTGAAGCTTTCTTT
v_call: TRBV5-4; d_call: .; j_call: TRBJ1-5; clone_size: few; cdr3_aa: CASSFGGHSNQPQHF; cdr3_nt: TGTGCCAGCAGCTTCGGGGGCCATAGCAATCAGCCCCAGCATTTT
v_call: TRBV19; d_call: TRBD1; j_call: TRBJ2-1; clone_size: .; cdr3_aa: CASSMDRGYNEQFF; cdr3_nt: TGTGCCAGTAGTATGGACAGGGGCTACAATGAGCAGTTCTTC